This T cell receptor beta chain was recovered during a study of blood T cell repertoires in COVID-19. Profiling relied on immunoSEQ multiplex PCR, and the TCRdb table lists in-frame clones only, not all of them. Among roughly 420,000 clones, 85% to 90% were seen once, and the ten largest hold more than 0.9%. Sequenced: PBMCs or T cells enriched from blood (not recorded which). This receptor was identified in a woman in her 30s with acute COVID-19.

As DNA, the CDR3 is TGTGCCGCCAGACAGCAGGGGGCTTTCGGCTACACCTTC. It specifies CAARQQGAFGYTF. This sequence joins TRBV6-5 and TRBJ1-2; 8 bases map to TRBD1. This CDR3 is built from 13 residues. V lost 11 bases and J lost 8; bases outside the gene matches: 13. The V gene's germline CDR1 is MNHEY and CDR2 SVGAGI.